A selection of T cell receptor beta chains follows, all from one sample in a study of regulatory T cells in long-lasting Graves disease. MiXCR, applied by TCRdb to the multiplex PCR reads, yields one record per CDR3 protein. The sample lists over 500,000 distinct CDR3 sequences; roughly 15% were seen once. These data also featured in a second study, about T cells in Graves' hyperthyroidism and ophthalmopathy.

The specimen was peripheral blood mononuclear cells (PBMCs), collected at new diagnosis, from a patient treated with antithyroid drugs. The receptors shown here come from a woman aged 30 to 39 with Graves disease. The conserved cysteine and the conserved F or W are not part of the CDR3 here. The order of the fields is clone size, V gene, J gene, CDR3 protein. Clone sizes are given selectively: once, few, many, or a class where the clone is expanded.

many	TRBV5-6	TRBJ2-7	ASSLSGNFLYEQY
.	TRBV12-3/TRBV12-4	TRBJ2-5	ASSFIAITHKNVETQY
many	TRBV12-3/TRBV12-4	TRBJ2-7	ASSLMDLGGYEQY
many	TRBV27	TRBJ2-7	ASSFLRESSYEQY
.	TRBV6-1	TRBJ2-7	ASRPETGGVHEQY
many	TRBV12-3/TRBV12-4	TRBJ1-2	ASSFLSGDGYT
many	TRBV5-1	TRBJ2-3	ASSSGTVASTDTQY
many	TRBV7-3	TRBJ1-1	ASSLYQGSTEAF
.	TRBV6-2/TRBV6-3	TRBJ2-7	ASSYRPGQGSYEQY
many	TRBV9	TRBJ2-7	ASSVGLAGYEQY
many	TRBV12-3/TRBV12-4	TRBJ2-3	ASTLGLQGDTQY
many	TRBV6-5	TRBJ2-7	ASSYQQGPYEQY
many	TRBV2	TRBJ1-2	ASRIEGGGGFGYT
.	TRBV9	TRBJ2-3	ASSPGVAGFRGDTRY
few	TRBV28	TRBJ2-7	ASSPLPGQGSFDEQY
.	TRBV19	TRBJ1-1	ASSIGMGPFYSTEAF
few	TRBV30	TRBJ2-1	AWSEGLAGGIDNEQF
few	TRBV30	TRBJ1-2	AWTWGEGGYT
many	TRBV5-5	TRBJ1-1	ASSPHGDTEAF
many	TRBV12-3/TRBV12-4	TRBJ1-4	ASSRGLVEKLF
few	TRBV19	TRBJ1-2	ASSKIQGANYGYT
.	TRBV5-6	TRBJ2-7	ASSLAPQGAEQY
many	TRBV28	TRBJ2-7	ASALPQGGEQY
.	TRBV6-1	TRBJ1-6	ASRQPADNSPLH
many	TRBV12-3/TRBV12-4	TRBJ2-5	ASSSSDRGETQY
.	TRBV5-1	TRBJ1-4	ASSLEGTGGEKLF
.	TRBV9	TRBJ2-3	ASSPSTSTDTQY
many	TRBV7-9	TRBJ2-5	ASSSGLLTQETQY
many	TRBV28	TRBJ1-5	ASIVRGARAQH
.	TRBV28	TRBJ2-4	ASSWTGVAKNIQY
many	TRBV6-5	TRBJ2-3	ASSYGPSGISDTQY
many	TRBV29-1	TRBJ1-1	SVRRGASEAF
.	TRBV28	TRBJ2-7	AWSTGGQAYEQY
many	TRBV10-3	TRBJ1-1	AITGDGELEAF
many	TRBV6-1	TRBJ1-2	ASSPISGRAYGYT
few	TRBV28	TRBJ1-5	ASRFGESGQPQH
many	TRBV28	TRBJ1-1	ASRGDRPNTEAF
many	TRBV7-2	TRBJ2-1	ASSPTGRGRNEQF